One and the same sample provided the 5 T cell receptor beta chains below, sequenced in a study of T cell changes during pregnancy in multiple sclerosis. Method: immunoSEQ multiplex PCR; TCRdb's copy keeps in-frame clones and lacks some. The sample yields 60,000 to 90,000 clones, about 88% seen once. The sequenced sample was peripheral blood, obtained before pregnancy. The receptors come from a female donor with multiple sclerosis, enrolled in a pregnancy study.

The count of this clone is one. The V and J genes are TRBV4-2 and TRBJ2-3; the D is unclear. The CDR3 is 16 residues long. The germline V and J ends were trimmed by 0 bases and 2 bases, with 12 bases remaining between them. Germline CDR1 reads LGHNA; CDR2 reads YNFKEQ. The CDR3 nucleotides read TGTGCCAGCAGCCAAGATACAGAAAGGTACACAGATACGCAGTATTTT. It specifies CASSQDTERYTDTQYF.

The rearrangement joins TRBV10-1 to TRBJ2-2; D might be TRBD1 (5 bases). V was trimmed by 5 bases and J by 6 bases, leaving 16 bases between them. CDR1 and CDR2 from the germline V gene are WNHNN and SYGVQD (reference sequence). The CDR3 is 15 residues long. The CDR3 DNA is TGCGCCAGCAGTTTCTCCCGACCAGGGTCCGGGGAGCTGTTTTTT. Encoded protein: CASSFSRPGSGELFF.

The sample holds one count of this clone. The V call is TRBV6-1, the J call TRBJ2-2; D is unclear. Per the germline V gene, CDR1 is MNHNS and CDR2 is SASEGT. The CDR3 sequence is 14 residues long. Trimming removed 6 bases from V and 1 base from J, with 9 bases in between. The CDR3 coding sequence is TGTGCCAGCAGAAACAAACAGAACACCGGGGAGCTGTTTTTT. Its protein product is CASRNKQNTGELFF.

The rearrangement links TRBV2 to TRBJ2-5, with D maybe TRBD2 (6 bases). CDR3 length: 13 residues. V was clipped by 10 bases and J by 5 bases, with 17 bases between them. Germline V gene sequence: CDR1 SNHLY, CDR2 FYNNEI. Written as DNA, the CDR3 is TGTGCCACCCGGGGAGGCACCGGGGAGACCCAGTACTTC. It specifies CATRGGTGETQYF.

V is TRBV7-9 and J is TRBJ1-4, with 10 bases matching TRBD1. Trimming removed 5 bases from V and 4 bases from J; junction bases left unmatched: 1. This CDR3 is built from 14 residues. Germline V lookup: CDR1 SEHNR, CDR2 FQNEAQ (reference sequence). In DNA, the CDR3 is TGTGCCAGCAGCCGGACAGGGGGTAATGAAAAACTGTTTTTT. It yields the protein CASSRTGGNEKLFF. The variable domain in full, with the rest retrieved from reference TRBV7-9 and TRBJ1-4, is DTGVSQNPRHKITKRGQNVTFRCDPISEHNRLYWYRQTLGQGPEFLTYFQNEAQLEKSRLLSDRFSAERPKGSFSTLEIQRTEQGDSAMYLCASSRTGGNEKLFFGSGTQLSVL.